This T cell receptor (beta chain) was captured by sequencing in a study of patients and donors after allogeneic stem cell transplantation. This clonotype appeared once. The CDR3 has 13 amino acids. Germline V CDR1 and CDR2: SGHAT, FQNNGV. V lost 4 bases and J lost 6, with 13 bases in between. TCRdb analysed the RT-PCR reads with MiXCR anew, one entry per CDR3 protein. The table lists roughly 30,000 distinct CDR3 sequences, under 7.5% of them singletons, with approximately 35% in the top ten. Sequencing used blood, either unsorted or a sorted T cell fraction (not recorded which). The chain uses TRBV11-2 and TRBJ2-7, with D maybe TRBD2 (6 bases). This clonotype originated in a human donor who was either an allogeneic HSCT recipient or a stem cell or donor lymphocyte infusion donor (not recorded which). It is not recorded whose cells these are; they may come from a transplant donor. The CDR3 is CASSSPLSGEQYF. CDR3 DNA: TGTGCCAGCAGCTCCCCCCTTAGCGGCGAGCAGTACTTC.